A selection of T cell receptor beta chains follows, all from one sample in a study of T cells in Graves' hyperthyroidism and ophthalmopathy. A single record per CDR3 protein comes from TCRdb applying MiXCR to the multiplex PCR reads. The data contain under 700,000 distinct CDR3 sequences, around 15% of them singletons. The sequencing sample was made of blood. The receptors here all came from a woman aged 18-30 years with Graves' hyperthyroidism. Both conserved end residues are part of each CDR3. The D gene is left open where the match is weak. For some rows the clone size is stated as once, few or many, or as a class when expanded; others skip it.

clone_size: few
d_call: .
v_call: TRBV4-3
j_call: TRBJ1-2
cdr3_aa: CASSQETLGGADYGYTF
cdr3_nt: TGCGCCAGCAGCCAAGAAACATTGGGAGGGGCGGACTATGGCTACACCTTC

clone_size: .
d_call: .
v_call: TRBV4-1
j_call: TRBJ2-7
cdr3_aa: CASSPYVGARSYEQYF
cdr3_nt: TGCGCCAGCAGCCCTTACGTCGGGGCGCGGTCCTACGAGCAGTACTTC

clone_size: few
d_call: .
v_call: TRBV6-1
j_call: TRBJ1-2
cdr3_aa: CASSEKPGRQNYGYTF
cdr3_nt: TGTGCCAGCAGTGAAAAACCCGGACGGCAAAACTATGGCTACACCTTC

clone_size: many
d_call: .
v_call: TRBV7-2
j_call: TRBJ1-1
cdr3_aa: CASSPRGTEAFF
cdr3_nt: TGTGCCAGCAGTCCCAGGGGCACTGAAGCTTTCTTT

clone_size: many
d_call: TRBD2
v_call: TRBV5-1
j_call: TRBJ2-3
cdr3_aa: CASSLVTSGASTDTQYF
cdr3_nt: TGCGCCAGCAGCTTGGTGACTAGCGGAGCTAGCACAGATACGCAGTATTTT

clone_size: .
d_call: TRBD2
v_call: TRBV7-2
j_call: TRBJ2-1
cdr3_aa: CASSLELAGGPGHNEQFF
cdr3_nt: TGTGCCAGCAGCTTAGAACTAGCGGGGGGGCCCGGCCACAATGAGCAGTTCTTC

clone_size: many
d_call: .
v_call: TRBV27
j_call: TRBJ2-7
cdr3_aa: CASSLGYGYEQYF
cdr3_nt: TGTGCCAGCAGTTTAGGTTACGGCTACGAGCAGTACTTC

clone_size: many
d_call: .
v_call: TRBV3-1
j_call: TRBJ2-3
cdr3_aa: CASSRGQVKLMDTQYF
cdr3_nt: TGTGCCAGCAGCCGAGGGCAGGTTAAATTAATGGATACGCAGTATTTT

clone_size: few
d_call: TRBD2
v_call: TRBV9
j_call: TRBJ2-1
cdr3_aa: CASSDRTSGTNNEQFF
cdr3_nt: TGTGCCAGCAGCGACCGGACTAGCGGGACCAACAATGAGCAGTTCTTC

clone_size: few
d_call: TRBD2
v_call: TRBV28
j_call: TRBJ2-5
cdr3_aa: CASSPSGVAGETQYF
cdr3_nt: TGTGCCAGCAGTCCTAGCGGGGTGGCGGGAGAGACCCAGTACTTC

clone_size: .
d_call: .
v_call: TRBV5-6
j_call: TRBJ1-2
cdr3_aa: CASSPMPGTTNYGYTF
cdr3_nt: TGTGCCAGCAGTCCAATGCCCGGGACTACCAACTATGGCTACACCTTC

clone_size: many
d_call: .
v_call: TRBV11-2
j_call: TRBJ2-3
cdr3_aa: CASSSPGTRIATDTQYF
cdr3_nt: TGTGCCAGCAGCTCCCCCGGGACCCGTATAGCGACAGATACGCAGTATTTT

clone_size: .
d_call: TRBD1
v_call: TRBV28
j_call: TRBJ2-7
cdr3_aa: CASSSLAGQATYEQYF
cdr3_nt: TGTGCCAGCAGTTCCTTAGCCGGACAGGCGACCTACGAGCAGTACTTC

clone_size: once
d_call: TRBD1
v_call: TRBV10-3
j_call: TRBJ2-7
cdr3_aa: CAISDGTGGYGEQYF
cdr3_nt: TGTGCCATCAGTGATGGGACAGGGGGGTATGGTGAGCAGTACTTC

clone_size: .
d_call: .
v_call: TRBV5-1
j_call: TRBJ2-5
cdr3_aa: CASSLARLAVGETQYF
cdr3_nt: TGCGCCAGCAGCTTGGCGCGACTGGCCGTTGGAGAGACCCAGTACTTC

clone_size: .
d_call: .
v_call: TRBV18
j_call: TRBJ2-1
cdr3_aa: CASSRDTPGRGDEQFF
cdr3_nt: TGTGCCAGCTCACGGGACACTCCGGGACGGGGGGATGAGCAGTTCTTC

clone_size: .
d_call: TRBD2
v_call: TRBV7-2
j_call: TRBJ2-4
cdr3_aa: CASSTVGGGDIQYF
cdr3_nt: TGTGCCAGCAGCACTGTGGGGGGGGGAGACATTCAGTACTTC

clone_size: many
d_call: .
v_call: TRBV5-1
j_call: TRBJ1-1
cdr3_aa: CASSLPAKKQGNTEAFF
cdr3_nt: TGCGCCAGCAGCCTTCCGGCCAAAAAACAGGGGAACACTGAAGCTTTCTTT

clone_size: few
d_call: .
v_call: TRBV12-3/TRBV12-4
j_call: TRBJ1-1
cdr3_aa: CASSWAGEYTEAFF
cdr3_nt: TGTGCCAGCAGTTGGGCTGGGGAGTACACTGAAGCTTTCTTT

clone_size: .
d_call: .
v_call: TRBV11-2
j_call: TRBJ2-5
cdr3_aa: CASSWTRGETQYF
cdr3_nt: TGTGCCAGCAGCTGGACGCGAGGGGAGACCCAGTACTTC

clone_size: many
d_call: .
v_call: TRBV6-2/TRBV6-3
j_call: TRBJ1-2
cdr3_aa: CASSYSKLGQAYGYTF
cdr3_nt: TGTGCCAGCAGTTACTCGAAGTTGGGGCAAGCCTATGGCTACACCTTC

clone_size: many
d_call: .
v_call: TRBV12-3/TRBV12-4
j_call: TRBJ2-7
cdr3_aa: CASSSAGKRVEQYF
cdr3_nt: TGTGCCAGCAGTTCCGCCGGGAAGCGGGTCGAGCAGTACTTC

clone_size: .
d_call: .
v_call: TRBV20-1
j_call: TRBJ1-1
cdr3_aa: CSASFVGWDTEAFF
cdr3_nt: TGCAGTGCTAGCTTCGTCGGGTGGGATACTGAAGCTTTCTTT

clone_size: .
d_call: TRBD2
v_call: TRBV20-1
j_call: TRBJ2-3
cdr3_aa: CSARKAGGSADTQYF
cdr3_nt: TGCAGTGCTAGAAAAGCGGGGGGGTCGGCAGATACGCAGTATTTT

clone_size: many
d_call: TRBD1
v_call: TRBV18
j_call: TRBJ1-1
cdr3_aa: CASSPRAGGQNTEAFF
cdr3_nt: TGTGCCAGCTCACCACGTGCAGGGGGCCAGAACACTGAAGCTTTCTTT

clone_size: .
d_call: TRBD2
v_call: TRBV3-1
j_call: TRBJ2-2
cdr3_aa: CASSRTSGLNTGELFF
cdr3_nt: TGTGCCAGCAGCCGGACTAGCGGACTGAACACCGGGGAGCTGTTTTTT

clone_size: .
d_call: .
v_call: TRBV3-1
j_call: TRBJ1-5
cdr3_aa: CASSRRTANQPQHF
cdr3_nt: TGTGCCAGCAGCCGGAGGACAGCCAATCAGCCCCAGCATTTT

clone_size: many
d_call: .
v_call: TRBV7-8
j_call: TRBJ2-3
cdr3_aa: CASSRRGTSTDTQYF
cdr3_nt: TGTGCCAGCAGCCGCAGGGGAACCTCCACAGATACGCAGTATTTT

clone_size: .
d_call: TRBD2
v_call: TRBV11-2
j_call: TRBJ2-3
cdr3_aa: CASSLGGQREANTQYF
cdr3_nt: TGTGCCAGCAGCTTGGGAGGGCAGCGGGAGGCTAATACGCAGTATTTT

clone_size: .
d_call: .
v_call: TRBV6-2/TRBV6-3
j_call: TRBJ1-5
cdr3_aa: CASSYLQARNQPQHF
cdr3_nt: TGTGCCAGCAGTTATCTACAGGCCCGCAATCAGCCCCAGCATTTT

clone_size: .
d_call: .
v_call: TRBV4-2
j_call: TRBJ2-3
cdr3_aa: CASSQGATIGGRSTDTQYF
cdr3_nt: TGTGCCAGCAGCCAAGGTGCTACCATTGGGGGGCGAAGCACAGATACGCAGTATTTT

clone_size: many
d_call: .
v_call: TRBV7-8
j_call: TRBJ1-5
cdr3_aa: CASSLRSRNHQPQHF
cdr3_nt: TGTGCCAGCAGCCTCCGGTCGAGAAACCATCAGCCCCAGCATTTT

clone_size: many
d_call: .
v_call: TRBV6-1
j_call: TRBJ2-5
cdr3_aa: CASGWETQYF
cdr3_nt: TGTGCCAGCGGATGGGAGACCCAGTACTTC

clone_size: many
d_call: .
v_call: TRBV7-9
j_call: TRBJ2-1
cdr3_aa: CASSWDEQFF
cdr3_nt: TGTGCCAGCAGCTGGGATGAGCAGTTCTTC

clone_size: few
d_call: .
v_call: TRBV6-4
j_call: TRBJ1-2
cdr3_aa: CASNLNGPEGYGYTF
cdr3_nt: TGTGCCAGCAATTTGAACGGTCCCGAGGGTTATGGCTACACCTTC

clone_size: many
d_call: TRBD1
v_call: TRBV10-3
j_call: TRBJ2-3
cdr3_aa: CAISDVDRGITDTQYF
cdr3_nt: TGTGCCATCAGTGACGTGGACAGGGGTATCACAGATACGCAGTATTTT

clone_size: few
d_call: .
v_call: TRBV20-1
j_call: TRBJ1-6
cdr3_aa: CSASRQAGIFSPLHF
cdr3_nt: TGCAGTGCTTCCCGACAGGCGGGGATATTTTCACCCCTCCACTTT

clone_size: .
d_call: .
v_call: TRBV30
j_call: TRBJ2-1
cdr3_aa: CAWKGDTSNEQFF
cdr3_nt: TGTGCCTGGAAGGGGGACACCTCCAATGAGCAGTTCTTC

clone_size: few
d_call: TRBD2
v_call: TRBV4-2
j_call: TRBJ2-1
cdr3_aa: CASSQVSAGGRNEQFF
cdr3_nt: TGTGCCAGCAGCCAAGTTTCAGCGGGGGGGCGTAATGAGCAGTTCTTC